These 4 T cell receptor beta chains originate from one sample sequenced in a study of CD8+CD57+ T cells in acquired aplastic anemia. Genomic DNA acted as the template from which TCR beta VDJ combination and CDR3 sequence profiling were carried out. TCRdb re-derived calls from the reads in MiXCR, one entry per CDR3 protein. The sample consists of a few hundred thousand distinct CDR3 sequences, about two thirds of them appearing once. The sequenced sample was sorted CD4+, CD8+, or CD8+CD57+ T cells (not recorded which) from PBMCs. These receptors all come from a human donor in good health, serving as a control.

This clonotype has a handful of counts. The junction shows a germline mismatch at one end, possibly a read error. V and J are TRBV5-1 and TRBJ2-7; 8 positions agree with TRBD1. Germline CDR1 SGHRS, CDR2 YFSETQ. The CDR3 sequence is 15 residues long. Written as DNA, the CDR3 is TGTGCCAGCAGCTTAGTTGCAGGGGGCGCGGGGGAGCAGTACTTC. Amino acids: CASSLVAGGAGEQYF.

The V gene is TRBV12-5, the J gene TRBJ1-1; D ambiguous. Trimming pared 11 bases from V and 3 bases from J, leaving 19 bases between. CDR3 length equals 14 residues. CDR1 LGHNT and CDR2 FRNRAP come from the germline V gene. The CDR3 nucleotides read TGTGCTTCAGGTCAGGAACGGGAACACACTGAAGCTTTCTTT. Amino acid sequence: CASGQEREHTEAFF.

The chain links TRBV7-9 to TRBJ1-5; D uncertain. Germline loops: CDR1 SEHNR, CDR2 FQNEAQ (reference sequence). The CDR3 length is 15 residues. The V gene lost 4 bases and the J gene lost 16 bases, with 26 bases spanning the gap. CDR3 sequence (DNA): TGTGCCAGCAGCTACCACCATCCCCCAGCTTACGAAAAACATTTT. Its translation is CASSYHHPPAYEKHF.

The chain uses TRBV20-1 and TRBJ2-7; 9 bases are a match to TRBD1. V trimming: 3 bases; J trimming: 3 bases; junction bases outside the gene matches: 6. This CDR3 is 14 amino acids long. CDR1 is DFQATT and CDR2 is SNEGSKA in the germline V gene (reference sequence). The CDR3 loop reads CSASLGQGDYEQYF. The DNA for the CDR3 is TGCAGTGCTAGCTTGGGACAGGGCGACTACGAGCAGTACTTC.